These T cell receptor beta chains were read from a single sample in a study of OX40 agonist ivuxolimab in advanced cancers. TCRdb's copy holds only in-frame clones and misses some; the assay was immunoSEQ multiplex PCR. In the table there are tens of thousands of clones, 86% of which are singletons. The sequences come from CD4+ or CD8+ T cells sorted from blood, collected in a trial of the OX40 agonist ivuxolimab. These receptors were taken from an adult with an advanced solid tumor such as melanoma, head and neck, liver or kidney cancer. The CDR3 runs from the conserved cysteine through the conserved F or W. D genes are given only for firm matches. Not all rows give a size; the values are once, few, many and, for expanded clones, a class.

size: -; V: TRBV11-2; D: TRBD2; J: TRBJ2-7; CDR3: CASSLDAGGWFYEQYF; DNA: TGTGCCAGCAGCTTAGATGCCGGGGGGTGGTTTTACGAGCAGTACTTC
size: -; V: TRBV18; D: TRBD1; J: TRBJ1-2; CDR3: CASSRDSNYGYTF; DNA: TGTGCCAGCTCTCGGGACAGCAACTATGGCTACACCTTC
size: -; V: TRBV5-1; D: -; J: TRBJ2-7; CDR3: CASSLEGWTEDYEQYF; DNA: TGCGCCAGCAGCTTGGAAGGTTGGACAGAAGACTACGAGCAGTACTTC
size: -; V: TRBV5-1; D: TRBD2; J: TRBJ2-5; CDR3: CASNTGTSKQETQYF; DNA: TGCGCCAGCAACACCGGGACTAGTAAACAAGAGACCCAGTACTTC
size: -; V: TRBV30; D: -; J: TRBJ2-2; CDR3: CAWNSGELFF; DNA: TGTGCCTGGAACAGCGGGGAGCTGTTTTTT
size: -; V: TRBV5-5; D: TRBD1; J: TRBJ2-1; CDR3: CASSYRDRAYNEQFF; DNA: TGTGCCAGCAGCTACCGGGACAGGGCCTACAATGAGCAGTTCTTC
size: -; V: TRBV30; D: -; J: TRBJ2-5; CDR3: CAWTREQETQYF; DNA: TGTGCCTGGACCCGAGAACAAGAGACCCAGTACTTC
size: -; V: TRBV7-9; D: -; J: TRBJ1-3; CDR3: CASSQKGAGNTIYF; DNA: TGTGCCAGCAGCCAGAAGGGGGCTGGAAACACCATATATTTT
size: -; V: TRBV28; D: -; J: TRBJ1-1; CDR3: CASSLISNTEAFF; DNA: TGTGCCAGCAGTTTAATCAGTAACACTGAAGCTTTCTTT
size: -; V: TRBV7-8; D: -; J: TRBJ2-5; CDR3: CASSLVRLDQETQYF; DNA: TGTGCCAGCAGCTTAGTTCGGCTAGACCAAGAGACCCAGTACTTC
size: -; V: TRBV29-1; D: -; J: TRBJ2-3; CDR3: CSVENQGKSDTQYF; DNA: TGCAGCGTTGAAAATCAGGGAAAATCAGATACGCAGTATTTT
size: -; V: TRBV4-2; D: TRBD1; J: TRBJ2-1; CDR3: CASSQEGDSYNEQFF; DNA: TGTGCCAGCAGCCAAGAGGGGGACAGTTACAATGAGCAGTTCTTC
size: -; V: TRBV2; D: -; J: TRBJ1-3; CDR3: CASSDLAGRDTIYF; DNA: TGTGCCAGCAGTGATTTGGCAGGGAGGGACACCATATATTTT
size: few; V: TRBV10-2; D: -; J: TRBJ1-5; CDR3: CASSDMQGASWDQPQHF; DNA: TGCGCCAGCAGTGACATGCAGGGTGCGTCTTGGGATCAGCCCCAGCATTTT
size: few; V: TRBV12-5; D: TRBD1; J: TRBJ2-5; CDR3: CASGPGTGGVETQYF; DNA: TGTGCTAGTGGTCCCGGGACAGGGGGCGTCGAGACCCAGTACTTC
size: -; V: TRBV19; D: -; J: TRBJ1-1; CDR3: CASRHRDLGAEAFF; DNA: TGTGCCAGTAGGCACAGGGACTTAGGGGCTGAAGCTTTCTTT
size: -; V: TRBV6-5; D: -; J: TRBJ2-7; CDR3: CASPGPTYEQYF; DNA: TGTGCCAGTCCGGGGCCCACCTACGAGCAGTACTTC
size: once; V: TRBV1; D: -; J: TRBJ2-3; CDR3: CTSSQRRTSGPTDTQYF; DNA: TGCACCAGCAGCCAAAGACGGACTAGCGGTCCGACAGATACGCAGTATTTT
size: -; V: TRBV5-4; D: TRBD2; J: TRBJ2-1; CDR3: CASSTASGGDEQFF; DNA: TGTGCCAGCAGCACCGCTAGCGGGGGGGATGAGCAGTTCTTC
size: -; V: TRBV30; D: -; J: TRBJ1-4; CDR3: CASQDTAGEKLFF; DNA: TGTGCCTCCCAAGATACAGCGGGTGAAAAACTGTTTTTT
size: -; V: TRBV28; D: TRBD1; J: TRBJ1-6; CDR3: CASNLQGQNSPLHF; DNA: TGTGCCAGCAACTTACAGGGGCAGAATTCACCCCTCCACTTT
size: -; V: TRBV5-1; D: TRBD1; J: TRBJ1-1; CDR3: CASTQQGATTEAFF; DNA: TGCGCCAGCACCCAACAGGGGGCGACGACTGAAGCTTTCTTT
size: -; V: TRBV27; D: -; J: TRBJ1-1; CDR3: CASRQQVNTEAFF; DNA: TGTGCCAGCAGACAACAGGTGAACACTGAAGCTTTCTTT
size: -; V: TRBV18; D: TRBD1; J: TRBJ2-7; CDR3: CASSPQTGGSDEQYF; DNA: TGTGCCAGCTCACCACAAACAGGGGGTTCCGACGAGCAGTACTTC
size: -; V: TRBV6-8; D: -; J: TRBJ2-7; CDR3: CASSHQIEQYF; DNA: TGTGCCAGCAGCCACCAGATCGAGCAGTACTTC
size: -; V: TRBV10-3; D: -; J: TRBJ2-6; CDR3: CAIRAGTASGANVLTF; DNA: TGTGCCATCAGGGCGGGGACAGCCTCTGGGGCCAACGTCCTGACTTTC
size: -; V: TRBV5-6; D: -; J: TRBJ1-4; CDR3: CASSRRVDEKLFF; DNA: TGTGCCAGCAGCCGGAGGGTAGATGAAAAACTGTTTTTT
size: -; V: TRBV14; D: TRBD1; J: TRBJ2-2; CDR3: CASSHIQGLRGTGELFF; DNA: TGTGCCAGCAGCCACATACAGGGGTTAAGGGGGACCGGGGAGCTGTTTTTT
size: -; V: TRBV18; D: -; J: TRBJ2-5; CDR3: CASSPNGPQETQYF; DNA: TGTGCCAGCTCACCGAACGGTCCGCAAGAGACCCAGTACTTC
size: -; V: TRBV19; D: -; J: TRBJ1-1; CDR3: CASILNHLNTEAFF; DNA: TGTGCCAGTATCCTCAATCACTTAAACACTGAAGCTTTCTTT
size: -; V: TRBV18; D: TRBD1; J: TRBJ1-1; CDR3: CASSQDRAEAFF; DNA: TGTGCCAGCTCACAGGACAGGGCTGAAGCTTTCTTT
size: -; V: TRBV6-6; D: -; J: TRBJ1-5; CDR3: CASSYSPINQPQHF; DNA: TGTGCCAGCAGTTACTCACCGATCAATCAGCCCCAGCATTTT
size: -; V: TRBV9; D: TRBD1; J: TRBJ2-1; CDR3: CASSVGQGAYEQFF; DNA: TGTGCCAGCAGCGTGGGACAGGGGGCTTATGAGCAGTTCTTC
size: -; V: TRBV5-4; D: -; J: TRBJ1-6; CDR3: CASSLAIRAPLHF; DNA: TGTGCCAGCAGCTTGGCCATCCGGGCCCCCCTCCACTTT
size: once; V: TRBV5-1; D: TRBD1; J: TRBJ2-7; CDR3: CASSPDRDEQYF; DNA: TGCGCCAGCAGCCCGGACAGGGACGAGCAGTACTTC
size: few; V: TRBV7-9; D: -; J: TRBJ1-3; CDR3: CASSPRNTIYF; DNA: TGTGCCAGCAGCCCTCGGAACACCATATATTTT
size: -; V: TRBV30; D: -; J: TRBJ1-2; CDR3: CAWSPSGGYTF; DNA: TGTGCCTGGAGTCCCTCCGGTGGCTACACCTTC
size: -; V: TRBV27; D: -; J: TRBJ2-3; CDR3: CATNGGPSDTQYF; DNA: TGTGCCACCAATGGGGGGCCGTCAGATACGCAGTATTTT
size: -; V: TRBV28; D: -; J: TRBJ1-1; CDR3: CASSLTGRDTEAFF; DNA: TGTGCCAGCAGTTTAACAGGGAGAGACACTGAAGCTTTCTTT
size: -; V: TRBV7-9; D: TRBD1; J: TRBJ1-1; CDR3: CASSPGQSNTEAFF; DNA: TGTGCCAGCAGCCCGGGACAGTCGAACACTGAAGCTTTCTTT
size: -; V: TRBV5-4; D: TRBD2; J: TRBJ2-1; CDR3: CASSSGTSGYNEQFF; DNA: TGTGCCAGCAGCTCAGGGACTAGCGGCTACAATGAGCAGTTCTTC
size: -; V: TRBV7-8; D: -; J: TRBJ1-4; CDR3: CASSLIVGEKLFF; DNA: TGTGCCAGCAGCTTAATTGTTGGCGAAAAACTGTTTTTT
size: -; V: TRBV4-1; D: -; J: TRBJ1-2; CDR3: CASSQDIGGSFRATGGYTF; DNA: TGCGCCAGCAGCCAAGATATTGGCGGATCGTTCAGGGCGACCGGTGGCTACACCTTC
size: -; V: TRBV10-3; D: -; J: TRBJ2-3; CDR3: CAISPNKGGPDTQYF; DNA: TGTGCCATCAGTCCTAATAAAGGGGGGCCAGATACGCAGTATTTT
size: few; V: TRBV7-9; D: TRBD1; J: TRBJ1-4; CDR3: CASSPSGQNEKLFF; DNA: TGTGCCAGCAGCCCGTCGGGACAGAATGAAAAACTGTTTTTT
size: -; V: TRBV30; D: -; J: TRBJ1-4; CDR3: CAWSVLEKLFF; DNA: TGTGCCTGGAGTGTACTTGAAAAACTGTTTTTT
size: -; V: TRBV10-3; D: TRBD1; J: TRBJ1-5; CDR3: CAISPGTGSQPQHF; DNA: TGTGCCATCAGTCCAGGGACAGGGAGCCAGCCCCAGCATTTT
size: once; V: TRBV6-5; D: -; J: TRBJ1-6; CDR3: CASTDKRGHSPLHF; DNA: TGTGCCAGCACGGACAAAAGAGGTCATTCACCCCTCCACTTT
size: -; V: TRBV19; D: TRBD1; J: TRBJ1-6; CDR3: CASSTDRGHNSPLHF; DNA: TGTGCCAGTAGTACCGACAGGGGACATAATTCACCCCTCCACTTT
size: -; V: TRBV19; D: -; J: TRBJ1-1; CDR3: CASSIGAGDPEAFF; DNA: TGTGCCAGTAGTATAGGGGCCGGGGACCCTGAAGCTTTCTTT
size: -; V: TRBV9; D: TRBD1; J: TRBJ1-5; CDR3: CASSVGAGTALSDQPQHF; DNA: TGTGCCAGCAGCGTAGGGGCGGGGACAGCTCTTTCGGATCAGCCCCAGCATTTT
size: -; V: TRBV10-1; D: TRBD2; J: TRBJ2-2; CDR3: CASSPGLAGGQFNTGELFF; DNA: TGCGCCAGCAGCCCAGGACTAGCGGGGGGGCAGTTCAACACCGGGGAGCTGTTTTTT
size: -; V: TRBV19; D: -; J: TRBJ1-4; CDR3: CASFRNEKLFF; DNA: TGTGCCAGTTTCAGAAATGAAAAACTGTTTTTT
size: -; V: TRBV25-1; D: TRBD1; J: TRBJ1-4; CDR3: CASSDPDRVRGKLFF; DNA: TGTGCCAGCAGTGACCCGGACAGGGTACGTGGAAAACTGTTTTTT